These 15 T cell receptor beta chains originate from one sample sequenced in a study of spatial heterogeneity in lung cancer. Time point: sample taken at primary tumor resection. The sequenced material consisted of unsorted whole RNA from tumor, nontumor lung or frozen PBMC. Via MiXCR, TCRdb re-called the 5' RACE reads, giving one row per CDR3 protein. The repertoire holds 2,500 or so distinct CDR3 sequences, with over 10% as singletons. The specimen was PBMCs, collected at surgery. These receptors all come from a male donor with early-stage non-small cell lung cancer.

This clonotype was seen ten or more times. The V gene is TRBV25-1, the J gene TRBJ2-7; 7 bases align to TRBD2. Germline CDR1 reads MGHDK; CDR2 reads SYGVNS. The V segment lost 7 bases and the J segment 3 bases; nucleotides outside the gene matches: 12. This CDR3 is 15 amino acids long. The CDR3 spells CASKPRGENVYEQYF. The CDR3 nucleotides are TGTGCCAGCAAACCCCGGGGGGAAAATGTCTACGAGCAGTACTTC.

This clonotype occurred many times. CDR3 protein: CSAAPGGSSYNSPLHF. The CDR3 bases are TGCAGTGCCGCCCCCGGTGGGAGCTCCTATAATTCACCCCTCCACTTT. The chain is built from TRBV20-1 and TRBJ1-6; D is undetermined. The germline V gene encodes CDR1 DFQATT and CDR2 SNEGSKA (reference sequence). CDR3 size: 16 residues. Trimming left V 6 bases short and J 0 bases short, with 15 bases between.

V and J are TRBV7-8 and TRBJ2-5, with 9 bases lining up with TRBD2. This CDR3 region has 16 residues. CDR1 SGHVS and CDR2 FQNEAQ come from the germline V gene. V lost 7 bases to trimming and J lost 3 bases; unmatched junction nucleotides: 12. In DNA, the CDR3 is TGTGCCAGCATCCCGCGGCGGCTAGCGGGGAAAGAGACCCAGTACTTC. Translated, it gives CASIPRRLAGKETQYF.

This clonotype was found many times. The genes are TRBV9 and TRBJ2-7; D is unresolved. Between the trimmed V and J ends, which lost 3 bases and 2 bases, there was a span of 12 bases. The CDR3 has 14 amino acids. Germline-derived CDR1 and CDR2 are SGDLS and YYNGEE. In DNA, the CDR3 is TGTGCCAGCAGCGCGGACCGTGATCCCTACGAGCAGTACTTC. Its protein product is CASSADRDPYEQYF.

The chain joins TRBV20-1 to TRBJ2-1; no clear D gene. The V and J ends lost 3 bases and 2 bases respectively, with 11 bases between them. Germline CDR1 and CDR2: DFQATT and SNEGSKA (reference sequence). This CDR3 spans 14 amino acids. CDR3 DNA sequence: TGCAGTGCTAGTCTGGGCTACCCCTACAATGAGCAGTTCTTC. It yields the protein CSASLGYPYNEQFF.

In its sample, this clonotype was seen many times. The chain employs TRBV10-3 and TRBJ2-1; 10 positions match TRBD2. Germline-derived CDR1 and CDR2 are ENHRY and SYGVKD. The junction had 11 bases not matched to a gene; V was cut back by 6 bases and J by 0 bases. The CDR3 has 18 amino acids. The CDR3 DNA follows: TGTGCCATCAGAATAGCAGGGACTAGCGTCAACTCCTACAATGAGCAGTTCTTC. This codes for CAIRIAGTSVNSYNEQFF.

By sample fraction, this clonotype is medium-sized. The V gene is TRBV19, the J gene TRBJ2-1; 9 bases map to TRBD2. The junction had 4 bases not matched to a gene; V was cut back by 10 bases and J by 6 bases. The CDR3 has 12 residues. Germline lookup yields CDR1 LNHDA and CDR2 SQIVND (reference sequence). The CDR3 reads CATSGTGNEQFF. CDR3 coding DNA: TGTGCCACTAGCGGGACTGGCAATGAGCAGTTCTTC.

This clonotype was seen repeatedly, ten times or more. V and J are TRBV7-2 and TRBJ2-3, with a possible D match to TRBD2 (5 bases). V gave up 7 bases and J gave up 3 bases, with 11 bases separating them. The germline V gene has CDR1 SGHTA and CDR2 FQGNSA. The CDR3 covers 13 residues. The CDR3 here is CASTGSGTDTQYF. The CDR3 DNA reads as TGTGCCAGCACGGGATCGGGGACAGATACGCAGTATTTT.

V usage is TRBV12-3 or TRBV12-4 and J usage is TRBJ2-1; perhaps TRBD1 as D (6 bases). This CDR3 has 14 residues. The V and J ends lost 3 bases and 3 bases respectively, with 9 bases between them. The CDR3 reads CASSLPGVYNEQFF. CDR3 sequence (DNA): TGTGCCAGCAGTTTGCCAGGGGTCTACAATGAGCAGTTCTTC.

Many counts were recorded for this clonotype. The rearrangement uses TRBV3-1 and TRBJ2-2, with 12 bases identical to TRBD2. The CDR3 extends over 16 amino acids. Germline assignment: CDR1 LGHDT and CDR2 YNNKEL (reference sequence). The V gene end was trimmed by 3 bases and the J gene end by 7 bases; junction bases not matched to a gene: 6. CDR3 region: CASSHRTSGIFGELFF. In DNA, the CDR3 is TGTGCCAGCAGCCACCGGACTAGCGGGATTTTCGGGGAGCTGTTTTTT.

The count of this clonotype is one. V is TRBV12-3 or TRBV12-4 and J is TRBJ1-1, with D possibly being TRBD1 (5 bases). This CDR3 has 14 residues. The germline V and J ends were trimmed by 2 bases and 7 bases, with 14 bases remaining between them. Written as DNA, the CDR3 is TGTGCCAGCAGTTTATTCCAAACAGGACTTGAAGCTTTCTTT. Its protein is CASSLFQTGLEAFF.

This clonotype has just a few counts. The J gene is TRBJ1-1, the V gene TRBV4-3, with a possible D match to TRBD1 (6 bases). The CDR3 length is 15 residues. Germline V gives CDR1 LGHNA, CDR2 YSLEER. Trimming shortened V by 4 bases and J by 1 base, and 13 bases separated the two germline ends. CDR3 DNA sequence: TGCGCCAGCAGCCGAATGAGGACAGAGAACACTGAAGCTTTCTTT. It encodes CASSRMRTENTEAFF.

The chain employs TRBV4-1 and TRBJ2-5; D is perhaps TRBD2 (5 bases). This CDR3 is built from 16 residues. Germline CDR1 is MGHRA and CDR2 is YSYEKL. Trimming left V 0 bases short and J 2 bases short, with 13 bases between. The CDR3 sequence is CASSQEFAAEQETQYF. The CDR3 DNA sequence: TGCGCCAGCAGCCAAGAATTCGCAGCGGAACAAGAGACCCAGTACTTC.

This clonotype is labeled as medium-sized. V usage is TRBV9 and J usage is TRBJ2-7; D might be TRBD1 or TRBD2, each matching 5 bases. The CDR3 totals 15 residues. Trimming removed 0 bases at V and 2 bases at J, with 12 bases between. Germline CDR1 reads SGDLS; CDR2 reads YYNGEE. The chain's CDR3 is CASSVDSMGAYEQYF. CDR3 nucleotide sequence: TGTGCCAGCAGCGTAGATTCCATGGGGGCCTACGAGCAGTACTTC. The whole variable domain, remainder taken from reference TRBV9 and TRBJ2-7, is DSGVTQTPKHLITATGQRVTLRCSPRSGDLSVYWYQQSLDQGLQFLIQYYNGEERAKGNILERFSAQQFPDLHSELNLSSLELGDSALYFCASSVDSMGAYEQYFGPGTRLTVT.

This clonotype was detected only a few times. The chain has TRBV5-1 and TRBJ2-6; 7 bases are a match to TRBD1. CDR3 size: 16 residues. Germline-derived CDR1 and CDR2 are SGHRS and YFSETQ. J gave up 2 bases and V 2 bases, and 4 bases lay outside the gene matches. The CDR3 is CASSFWGTAGANVLTF. CDR3 nucleotide sequence: TGCGCCAGCAGCTTTTGGGGGACAGCTGGGGCCAACGTCCTGACTTTC.